These 20 T cell receptor beta chains were all obtained from the same sample, sequenced in a study of blood T cell repertoires in COVID-19. Here immunoSEQ multiplex PCR was the method, and the copy in TCRdb shows in-frame clones only, minus some. In the table there are some 180,000 clones, around nine tenths of which are singletons. The material sequenced was peripheral blood. The receptor set was obtained from an elderly woman with COVID-19, enrolled during active disease.

The V and J genes are TRBV24-1 and TRBJ1-4; 8 bases align to TRBD1. This CDR3 has 16 residues. Germline V gene lookup returns CDR1 KGHDR and CDR2 SFDVKD. Trimming at V came to 4 bases and at J to 7 bases, leaving 10 bases not matched to a gene. The DNA for the CDR3 is TGTGCCACCAGTGACCAAAAGAGGACAGGGAGTGAAAAACTGTTTTTT. This encodes CATSDQKRTGSEKLFF.

The chain links TRBV4-2 to TRBJ1-6, with D possibly being TRBD1 (5 bases). The CDR3 is made up of 15 amino acids. V was cut by 1 base and J by 10 bases, with 14 bases left in between. Germline V gene lookup returns CDR1 LGHNA and CDR2 YNFKEQ. The CDR3 DNA sequence: TGTGCCAGCAGCCAAGCGTGGACACCCGGCTCACCCCTCCACTTT. Its translation is CASSQAWTPGSPLHF.

This clone was seen a handful of times. The chain carries TRBV20-1 and TRBJ2-7, with a weak D call TRBD1 (5 bases). V gave up 3 bases and J gave up 5 bases, with 11 bases separating them. CDR1 and CDR2 (germline): DFQATT, SNEGSKA (reference sequence). This CDR3 has 12 amino acids. CDR3 in DNA: TGCAGTGCTAGTCGAAGGGGCGACGAGCAGTACTTC. Protein sequence: CSASRRGDEQYF.

The chain couples TRBV2 to TRBJ1-2, with D tentatively TRBD1 (5 bases). Trimming stripped 4 bases from V and 8 bases from J, with 20 bases between. The germline gives CDR1 SNHLY, CDR2 FYNNEI. The CDR3 is 15 residues long. CDR3 sequence reads: CASSVGADVGGGYTF. The CDR3 DNA is TGTGCCAGCAGTGTCGGGGCAGATGTCGGGGGAGGCTACACCTTC.

The chain is built from TRBV7-9 and TRBJ2-1, with 13 positions matching TRBD2. Germline V gene data show CDR1 as SEHNR and CDR2 as FQNEAQ (reference sequence). This CDR3 is 17 amino acids long. The trim removed 3 bases at V and 2 bases at J, leaving 4 bases unmatched. The CDR3 coding sequence is TGTGCCAGCAGCTTCGAACTAGCGGGAGGGCCCTACAATGAGCAGTTCTTC. Encoded protein: CASSFELAGGPYNEQFF.

The V call is TRBV5-1, the J call TRBJ2-1; TRBD2 is a possible D gene (6 bases). The CDR3 extends over 16 amino acids. Germline V gene sequence: CDR1 SGHRS, CDR2 YFSETQ. Trimming pared 5 bases from V and 0 bases from J, leaving 15 bases between. CDR3: CASSYILAGSYNEQFF. The CDR3 DNA reads TGCGCCAGCAGTTATATACTAGCTGGCTCCTACAATGAGCAGTTCTTC.

The J gene is TRBJ1-6, the V gene TRBV6-5, with 7 bases fitting TRBD1. This CDR3 has 15 amino acids. Germline CDR1 is MNHEY and CDR2 is SVGAGI. V shed 1 base, J shed 10 bases, and the junction held 7 bases outside the gene matches. DNA for the CDR3: TGTGCCAGCAGTTACTTTAGACAGGGTCAATCACCCCTCCACTTT. Residues: CASSYFRQGQSPLHF.

V is TRBV3-1 (or the pseudogene TRBV3-2) and J is TRBJ2-1; D might be TRBD2 (6 bases). Trimming removed 4 bases at V and 0 bases at J, with 13 bases between. CDR1 and CDR2 (germline): LGHDT, YNNKEL (reference sequence). The CDR3 covers 16 residues. This chain's CDR3 is CASSRVSGSSYNEQFF. The CDR3 DNA is TGTGCCAGCAGCCGGGTTAGCGGAAGCTCCTACAATGAGCAGTTCTTC.

The table lists this clone with a few counts. The rearrangement links TRBV7-6 to TRBJ2-5; 12 nucleotides match TRBD1. The CDR3 contains 16 residues. CDR1 is SGHVS and CDR2 is FNYEAQ in the germline V gene. V shed 1 base and J 4 bases; nucleotides not matched to a gene: 4. The CDR3 reads CASSLGPGQGAETQYF. The CDR3 coding sequence is TGTGCCAGCAGCTTAGGTCCGGGACAGGGGGCAGAGACCCAGTACTTC.

V is TRBV6-4 and J is TRBJ2-1; 9 positions agree with TRBD1. The CDR3 sequence is 15 residues long. V gave up 4 bases and J gave up 8 bases; unmatched junction bases: 9. The germline gives CDR1 MRHNA, CDR2 SNTAGT. The CDR3 DNA reads TGTGCCAGCAGTGTTGGGACAGGGTTCGGGGATGAGCAGTTCTTC. Its translation: CASSVGTGFGDEQFF.

The rearrangement uses TRBV5-4 and TRBJ1-1, with a tentative D call TRBD1 (5 bases). The CDR3 is 13 residues long. The V and J ends lost 6 bases and 5 bases respectively, with 14 bases between them. CDR1 SGHNT and CDR2 YYREEE come from the germline V gene (reference sequence). The CDR3 nucleotides read TGTGCCAGCACAAACGGGGGGAGGACTGAAGCTTTCTTT. Amino acid sequence: CASTNGGRTEAFF. Drawing the rest from reference TRBV5-4 and TRBJ1-1, the complete variable domain is ETGVTQSPTHLIKTRGQQVTLRCSSQSGHNTVSWYQQALGQGPQFIFQYYREEENGRGNFPPRFSGLQFPNYSSELNVNALELDDSALYLCASTNGGRTEAFFGQGTRLTVV.

V gene TRBV7-9 combines with J gene TRBJ2-2; TRBD2 aligns across 15 bases. Germline CDR1 is SEHNR and CDR2 is FQNEAQ (reference sequence). This CDR3 is built from 17 residues. J gave up 3 bases and V 4 bases, and 3 bases lay outside the gene matches. As DNA, the CDR3 is TGTGCCAGCAGCTCCGGACTAGCGGGAGGGCACACCGGGGAGCTGTTTTTT. Its translation: CASSSGLAGGHTGELFF.

The V gene is TRBV27, the J gene TRBJ2-1; 8 positions match TRBD2. The V gene's germline CDR1 is MNHEY and CDR2 SMNVEV (reference sequence). The CDR3 consists of 15 residues. V lost 2 bases to trimming and J lost 7 bases; unmatched junction nucleotides: 7. The CDR3 spells CASSLLPGTSNEQFF. The CDR3 DNA sequence: TGTGCCAGCAGTTTACTCCCCGGGACTAGTAATGAGCAGTTCTTC.

The chain uses TRBV28 and TRBJ2-7; 7 nucleotides align to TRBD1. J gave up 1 base and V 7 bases, and 7 bases lay outside the gene matches. Germline V gene data show CDR1 as MDHEN and CDR2 as SYDVKM. CDR3 length: 14 residues. For the CDR3, the DNA is TGTGCCAGCAATAACAGGGGACAGTCCTACGAGCAGTACTTC. This codes for CASNNRGQSYEQYF.

This chain uses TRBV9 with TRBJ2-3; maybe TRBD2 (5 bases). Trimming shortened V by 4 bases and J by 3 bases, and 15 bases separated the two germline ends. The CDR3 extends over 15 amino acids. The V gene's germline CDR1 is SGDLS and CDR2 YYNGEE. As DNA, the CDR3 is TGTGCCAGCAGCTCAACCGGGGTAATGACAGATACGCAGTATTTT. It is translated as CASSSTGVMTDTQYF.

This CDR3 is CASSLGTGGYEQYF. CDR3 bases: TGCGCCAGCAGCTTGGGGACAGGAGGGTACGAGCAGTACTTC. The chain has TRBV5-1 and TRBJ2-7; TRBD1 might be the D (7 bases). V gave up 0 bases and J gave up 4 bases, with 11 bases separating them. This CDR3 has 14 residues. Germline assignment: CDR1 SGHRS and CDR2 YFSETQ. The entire variable domain, with the rest obtained from reference TRBV5-1 and TRBJ2-7, is as follows: KAGVTQTPRYLIKTRGQQVTLSCSPISGHRSVSWYQQTPGQGLQFLFEYFSETQRNKGNFPGRFSGRQFSNSRSEMNVSTLELGDSALYLCASSLGTGGYEQYFGPGTRLTVT.

This sequence joins TRBV5-6 and TRBJ2-1, with 8 bases identical to TRBD2. This CDR3 comprises 14 residues. After removal of 0 bases from V and 9 bases from J, the junction contained 5 bases not matched to a gene. Per the germline V gene, CDR1 is SGHDT and CDR2 is YYEEEE. The CDR3 protein is CASSLGSGKVEQFF. CDR3 coding DNA: TGTGCCAGCAGCTTGGGTAGCGGGAAGGTTGAGCAGTTCTTC.

This clone came up once. This chain uses TRBV9 with TRBJ2-5, with 8 bases lining up with TRBD2. J lost 5 bases, V lost 0 bases, and 9 bases had no gene match. This CDR3 is 16 amino acids long. Germline CDR1 is SGDLS and CDR2 is YYNGEE. Here the CDR3 reads CASSVGQGAGGETQYF. The CDR3 DNA is TGTGCCAGCAGCGTAGGGCAGGGCGCGGGGGGCGAGACCCAGTACTTC.

This clone is a singleton in its sample. The chain combines TRBV10-3 with TRBJ2-5; D is uncertain. Trimming left V 3 bases short and J 4 bases short, with 15 bases between. CDR3 length: 15 amino acids. Germline V gene data show CDR1 as ENHRY and CDR2 as SYGVKD. The CDR3 DNA sequence: TGTGCCATCAGTGAAGGCAGAGGATCCCTAGAGACCCAGTACTTC. It codes for CAISEGRGSLETQYF.

V and J are TRBV19 and TRBJ2-1; 12 bases are a match to TRBD2. This CDR3 contains 15 residues. Losses at the gene ends were 5 bases for V and 5 bases for J; bases not matched to a gene: 4. Germline CDR1 LNHDA, CDR2 SQIVND (reference sequence). The CDR3 DNA is TGTGCCAGTAGTGATCTAGCGGGAGGGCACAATGAGCAGTTCTTC. It specifies CASSDLAGGHNEQFF.